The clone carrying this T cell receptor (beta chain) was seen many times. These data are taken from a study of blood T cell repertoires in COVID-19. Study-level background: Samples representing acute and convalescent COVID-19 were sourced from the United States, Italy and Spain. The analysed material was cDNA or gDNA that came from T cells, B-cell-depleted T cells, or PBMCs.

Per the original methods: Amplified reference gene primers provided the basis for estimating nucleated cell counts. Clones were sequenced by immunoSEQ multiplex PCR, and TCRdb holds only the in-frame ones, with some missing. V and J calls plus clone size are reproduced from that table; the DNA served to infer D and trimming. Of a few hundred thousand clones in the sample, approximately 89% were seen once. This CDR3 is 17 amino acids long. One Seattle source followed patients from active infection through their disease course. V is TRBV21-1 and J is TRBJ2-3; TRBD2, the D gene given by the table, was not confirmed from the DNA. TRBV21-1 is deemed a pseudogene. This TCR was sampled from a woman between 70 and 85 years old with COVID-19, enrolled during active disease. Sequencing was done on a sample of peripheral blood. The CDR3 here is CASSKVVRREGVDTQYF. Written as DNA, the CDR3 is TGTGCCAGCAGCAAAGTTGTCAGGCGGGAGGGCGTAGATACGCAGTATTTT.